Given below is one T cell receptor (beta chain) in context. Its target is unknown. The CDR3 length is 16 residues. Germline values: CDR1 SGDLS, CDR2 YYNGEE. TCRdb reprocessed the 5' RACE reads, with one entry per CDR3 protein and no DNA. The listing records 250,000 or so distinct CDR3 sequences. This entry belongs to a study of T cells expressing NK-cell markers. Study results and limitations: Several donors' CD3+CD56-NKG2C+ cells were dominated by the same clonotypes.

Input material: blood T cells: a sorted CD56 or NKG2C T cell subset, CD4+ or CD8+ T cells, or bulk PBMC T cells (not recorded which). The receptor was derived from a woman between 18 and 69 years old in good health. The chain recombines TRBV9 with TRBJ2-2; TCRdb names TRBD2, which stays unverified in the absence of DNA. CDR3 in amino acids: CASSVGGLTEAGELFF.